This T cell receptor (beta chain) was captured by sequencing in a study of blood T cell repertoires in COVID-19. TCRdb's table, derived via immunoSEQ multiplex PCR, lists solely in-frame clones and lacks some. The table lists some 88,000 clones, roughly 77% of them singletons, with about 24% in the top ten. Germline values: CDR1 KGHSH, CDR2 LQKENI. This CDR3 is 14 amino acids long. The junction had 4 bases not matched to a gene; V was cut back by 8 bases and J by 0 bases. The sample comprised peripheral blood. The source is a human donor in a cohort sampled during active COVID-19. This sequence joins TRBV18 and TRBJ1-3, with 7 bases identical to TRBD1. In nucleotides, the CDR3 is TGTGCCAGCGGAGGGACAGCCTCTGGAAACACCATATATTTT. Encoded protein: CASGGTASGNTIYF. Filled out from reference TRBV18 and TRBJ1-3, the complete variable domain reads NAGVMQNPRHLVRRRGQEARLRCSPMKGHSHVYWYRQLPEEGLKFMVYLQKENIIDESGMPKERFSAEFPKEGPSILRIQQVVRGDSAAYFCASGGTASGNTIYFGEGSWLTVV.